The subject of this entry is one T cell receptor beta chain. Its antigen is not identified. These data originate in a study of vaccination effects on CD4 cells after COVID-19. Study results and limitations: Marked clonal contraction of both clone types appeared late after vaccination. Only a few convalescent patients and no early post-infection timepoints featured in the study.

Repertoires were generated with immunoSEQ multiplex PCR, while TCRdb's copy carries only in-frame clones and drops some. The sample includes tens of thousands of clones, 73% of them seen just once. V shed 3 bases and J 4 bases; nucleotides not matched to a gene: 4. From germline, CDR1 is SGHNT and CDR2 YYREEE (reference sequence). CDR3 size: 14 residues. Following a roughly 11-day culture, CD4+ T cells were purified. Participants were given two doses of BNT162b2 or mRNA-1273 vaccine. V is TRBV5-4 and J is TRBJ2-1; 7 nucleotides line up with TRBD1. The sequence came from a human donor who received a COVID-19 vaccine. The input for sequencing was CD4+ T cells from PBMCs cultured without peptide, taken after COVID-19 vaccination. This CDR3 is CASSSDRKYNEQFF. The CDR3 bases are TGTGCCAGCAGCTCGGACAGGAAATACAATGAGCAGTTCTTC.